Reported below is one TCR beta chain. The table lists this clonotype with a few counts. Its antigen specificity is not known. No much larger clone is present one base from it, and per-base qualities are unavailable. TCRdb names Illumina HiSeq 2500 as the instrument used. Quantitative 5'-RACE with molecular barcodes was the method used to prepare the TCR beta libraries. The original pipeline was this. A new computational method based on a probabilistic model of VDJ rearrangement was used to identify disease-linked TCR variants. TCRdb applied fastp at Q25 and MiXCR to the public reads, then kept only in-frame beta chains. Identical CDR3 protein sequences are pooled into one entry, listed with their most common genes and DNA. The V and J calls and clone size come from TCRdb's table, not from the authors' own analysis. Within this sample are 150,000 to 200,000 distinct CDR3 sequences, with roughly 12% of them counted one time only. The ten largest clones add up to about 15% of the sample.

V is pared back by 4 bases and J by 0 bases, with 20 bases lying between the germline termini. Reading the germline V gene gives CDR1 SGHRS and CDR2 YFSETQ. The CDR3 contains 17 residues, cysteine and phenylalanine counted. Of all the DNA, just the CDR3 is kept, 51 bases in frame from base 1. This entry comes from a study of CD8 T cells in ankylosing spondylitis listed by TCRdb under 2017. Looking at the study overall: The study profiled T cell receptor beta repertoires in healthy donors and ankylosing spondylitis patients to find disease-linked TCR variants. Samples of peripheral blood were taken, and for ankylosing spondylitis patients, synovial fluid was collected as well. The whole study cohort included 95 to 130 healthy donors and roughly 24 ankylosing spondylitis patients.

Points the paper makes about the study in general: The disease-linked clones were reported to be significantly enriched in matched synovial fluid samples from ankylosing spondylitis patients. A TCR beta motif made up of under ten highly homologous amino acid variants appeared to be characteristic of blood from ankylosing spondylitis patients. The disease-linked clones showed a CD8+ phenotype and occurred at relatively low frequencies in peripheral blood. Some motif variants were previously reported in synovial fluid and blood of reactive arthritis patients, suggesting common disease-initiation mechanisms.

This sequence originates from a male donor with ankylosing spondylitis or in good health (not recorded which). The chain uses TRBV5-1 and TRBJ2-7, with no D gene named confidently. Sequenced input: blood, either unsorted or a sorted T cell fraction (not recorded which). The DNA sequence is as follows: TGCGCCAGCAGCCTTTCCCCCAACATAAGCCTCTCCTACGAGCAGTACTTC. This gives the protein CASSLSPNISLSYEQYF.